The 24 T cell receptor beta chains presented below share a single source sample, sequenced in a study of cytomegalovirus exposure and HLA in healthy donors (dated by TCRdb to the late 2010s). The method behind the library was the immunoSEQ multiplex PCR assay. The multiplex PCR relied on a mix of 60 forward primers for TCR Vbeta segments and 13 reverse primers for TCR Jbeta segments. Entries here come from immuneACCESS through TCRdb and include only in-frame sequences with V and J called. Some clones fail to appear in such tables; in the studies checked, an unresolved V gene covers under half of the shortfall, and the cause of the remainder is unknown. The sample includes about 130,000 clones, with 76% observed a single time. The ten largest account for 1.8% of the sample. Sequenced input: PBMCs. Receptors originate from a female donor in good health and CMV-seropositive.

This chain joins TRBV19 and TRBJ2-7; 7 bases agree with TRBD1. The V gene end was trimmed by 1 base and the J gene end by 1 base; junction bases not matched to a gene: 10. The CDR3 runs to 17 residues. Germline loops: CDR1 LNHDA, CDR2 SQIVND (reference sequence). CDR3 sequence: CASSIAGQAIPSYEQYF. The CDR3 coding sequence is TGTGCCAGTAGTATAGCCGGACAGGCTATACCATCCTACGAGCAGTACTTC.

This clone was counted only a few times. The V and J genes are TRBV30 and TRBJ1-1; D ambiguous. Trimming left V 0 bases short and J 8 bases short, with 13 bases between. In germline, CDR1 is GTSNPN, CDR2 SVGIG (reference sequence). The CDR3 totals 13 residues. The CDR3 protein is CAWSVRAGWEAFF. The CDR3 nucleotides read TGTGCCTGGAGTGTACGAGCCGGGTGGGAAGCTTTCTTT.

V usage is TRBV27 and J usage is TRBJ2-3, with D unclear. Germline V CDR1 and CDR2: MNHEY, SMNVEV (reference sequence). This CDR3 has 14 residues. V was trimmed by 5 bases and J by 2 bases, leaving 11 bases between them. The CDR3 DNA follows: TGTGCCAGCAGTCTCCCGACTTCCACAGATACGCAGTATTTT. Encoded protein: CASSLPTSTDTQYF.

This chain uses TRBV4-2 with TRBJ1-1, with a possible D match to TRBD1 (5 bases). Germline V gives CDR1 LGHNA, CDR2 YNFKEQ. The V end lost 2 bases, the J end lost 1 base, and 8 bases lay between the germline ends. The CDR3 totals 14 residues. The CDR3 sequence: CASSQQGRNTEAFF. DNA for the CDR3: TGTGCCAGCAGCCAACAGGGAAGGAACACTGAAGCTTTCTTT.

The V gene is TRBV4-1, the J gene TRBJ2-5; unclear D gene. Germline V gives CDR1 MGHRA, CDR2 YSYEKL. The CDR3 has 13 amino acids. V was cut by 5 bases and J by 2 bases, with 9 bases left in between. The CDR3 loop reads CASSYTPQETQYF. CDR3 bases: TGCGCCAGCAGCTACACCCCGCAAGAGACCCAGTACTTC.

The chain joins TRBV5-1 to TRBJ2-1, with TRBD1 matching over 8 bases. The CDR3 runs to 14 residues. Germline V lookup: CDR1 SGHRS, CDR2 YFSETQ. Germline trimming cut 4 bases from V and 3 bases from J; bases unmatched to any gene: 3. The CDR3 protein is CASSPGTGYNEQFF. CDR3 DNA sequence: TGCGCCAGCAGCCCCGGGACAGGCTACAATGAGCAGTTCTTC.

This chain links TRBV13 with TRBJ2-3; 13 nucleotides match TRBD2. This CDR3 is 16 amino acids long. V lost 5 bases and J lost 9; bases outside the gene matches: 11. The germline gives CDR1 PRHDT, CDR2 FYEKMQ (reference sequence). CDR3 DNA sequence: TGTGCCAGCAGCCCAGGACTAGCGGGAGTCCAAGACACGCAGTATTTT. Residues: CASSPGLAGVQDTQYF. The full variable domain, its missing parts supplied by reference TRBV13 and TRBJ2-3, is AAGVIQSPRHLIKEKRETATLKCYPIPRHDTVYWYQQGPGQDPQFLISFYEKMQSDKGSIPDRFSAQQFSDYHSELNMSSLELGDSALYFCASSPGLAGVQDTQYFGPGTRLTVL.

This clone appeared a single time. The chain carries TRBV7-9 and TRBJ1-1; D is undetermined. The V gene's germline CDR1 is SEHNR and CDR2 FQNEAQ (reference sequence). V lost 5 bases and J lost 2, with 9 bases in between. This CDR3 comprises 13 residues. CDR3 protein: CASSRQVNTEAFF. CDR3 sequence (DNA): TGTGCCAGCAGCCGTCAGGTTAACACTGAAGCTTTCTTT.

This clone was counted between two and nine times. This sequence joins TRBV18 and TRBJ2-5; a weak D match, TRBD1 (5 bases). With the DNA end fitting TRBJ2-7 better, the J assignment may be wrong. In germline, CDR1 is KGHSH, CDR2 LQKENI. This CDR3 has 17 amino acids. CDR3 sequence: CASSPPVGQGLPYEQYF. CDR3 DNA: TGTGCCAGCTCACCACCGGTGGGGCAGGGTCTTCCCTACGAGCAGTACTTC.

The chain is built from TRBV5-1 and TRBJ1-1, with D tentatively TRBD1 (5 bases). CDR1 and CDR2 from the germline V gene are SGHRS and YFSETQ. This CDR3 has 15 amino acids. The V and J ends lost 0 bases and 1 base respectively, with 10 bases between them. CDR3 residues: CASSLADSPNTEAFF. CDR3 nucleotide sequence: TGCGCCAGCAGCTTGGCCGACAGCCCGAACACTGAAGCTTTCTTT.

The V and J genes are TRBV7-9 and TRBJ1-2, with 9 nucleotides matching TRBD1. The germline V gene encodes CDR1 SEHNR and CDR2 FQNEAQ (reference sequence). This CDR3 has 14 residues. After removal of 6 bases from V and 3 bases from J, the junction contained 5 bases not matched to a gene. The CDR3 DNA sequence: TGTGCCAGCAGGTCGGGACAGGGAGACTATGGCTACACCTTC. Residues: CASRSGQGDYGYTF.

V gene TRBV11-2 combines with J gene TRBJ2-1, with TRBD2 matching over 9 bases. CDR1 and CDR2 from the germline V gene are SGHAT and FQNNGV. Losses at the gene ends were 3 bases for V and 5 bases for J; bases not matched to a gene: 2. The CDR3 covers 14 residues. CDR3 protein: CASSLASGNNEQFF. As DNA, the CDR3 is TGTGCCAGCAGCTTGGCTAGCGGGAACAATGAGCAGTTCTTC.

The chain links TRBV4-2 to TRBJ2-2; D not certain. The CDR3 spans 12 residues. V gave up 4 bases and J gave up 8 bases, with 8 bases separating them. CDR1 is LGHNA and CDR2 is YNFKEQ in the germline V gene. The CDR3 loop reads CASSRTGGELFF. CDR3 nucleotide sequence: TGTGCCAGCAGCCGAACGGGTGGGGAGCTGTTTTTT.

The chain recombines TRBV11-2 with TRBJ2-7; 8 nucleotides line up with TRBD2. CDR1 SGHAT and CDR2 FQNNGV come from the germline V gene. Trimming at V came to 0 bases and at J to 12 bases, leaving 7 bases not matched to a gene. The CDR3 is 13 amino acids. The CDR3 DNA sequence: TGTGCCAGCAGCTTAGAGAGTGCGGGAGGCTGGTACTTC. It translates to CASSLESAGGWYF.

The rearrangement joins TRBV19 to TRBJ2-2; 7 bases are shared with TRBD2. The V and J ends lost 1 base and 4 bases, in that order; junction bases with no gene match: 3. Germline-derived CDR1 and CDR2 are LNHDA and SQIVND (reference sequence). The CDR3 consists of 15 residues. CDR3 DNA: TGTGCCAGTAGTATAGGCGGGAGCACCACCGGGGAGCTGTTTTTT. It yields the protein CASSIGGSTTGELFF.

The chain uses TRBV5-4 and TRBJ2-7, with D tentatively TRBD2 (7 bases). Looked up from germline, CDR1 is SGHNT and CDR2 is YYREEE (reference sequence). This CDR3 has 13 amino acids. The V and J ends lost 1 base and 6 bases respectively, with 11 bases between them. CDR3 sequence: CASSLPGEGEQYF. CDR3 sequence (DNA): TGTGCCAGCAGCTTGCCAGGGGAGGGCGAGCAGTACTTC.

This clone showed up just once. The gene calls are TRBV6-6 and TRBJ1-5; 8 positions match TRBD1. This CDR3 has 14 residues. J was trimmed by 3 bases and V by 6 bases; bases with no gene match: 4. Germline V gives CDR1 MNHNY, CDR2 SVGAGI (reference sequence). This CDR3 reads CASRPTGVNQPQHF. The CDR3 DNA sequence: TGTGCCAGCAGACCGACAGGGGTCAATCAGCCCCAGCATTTT.

The chain carries TRBV4-1 and TRBJ2-1; 9 positions agree with TRBD2. Germline V CDR1 and CDR2: MGHRA, YSYEKL. The J segment lost 4 bases and the V segment lost 0 bases, leaving 10 bases of the junction unmatched. This CDR3 has 18 amino acids. This chain's CDR3 is CASSQDEGGGAYYNEQFF. The DNA of the CDR3 is TGCGCCAGCAGCCAAGATGAAGGCGGGGGGGCGTATTACAATGAGCAGTTCTTC.

The V gene is TRBV5-1, the J gene TRBJ2-2, with a weak D call TRBD1 (6 bases). The V gene's germline CDR1 is SGHRS and CDR2 YFSETQ. V lost 4 bases and J lost 6, with 10 bases in between. The CDR3 is 13 residues long. The CDR3 coding sequence is TGCGCCAGCAGCCCCCAGGGGTCCGGGGAGCTGTTTTTT. It codes for CASSPQGSGELFF.

The rearrangement links TRBV6-5 to TRBJ1-5, with D possibly matching TRBD1 (5 bases). The CDR3 totals 16 residues. Germline V gene data show CDR1 as MNHEY and CDR2 as SVGAGI. With 2 bases removed from V and 6 bases from J, the gap between germline ends came to 17 bases. CDR3 sequence reads: CASSYHRQLGGQPQHF. DNA of the CDR3: TGTGCCAGCAGTTACCACCGACAGCTGGGGGGTCAGCCCCAGCATTTT.

This clone came up once. The junction does not match germline at one end; this may be a read error. Within the sample, other DNA sequences also encode this same CDR3. The genes are TRBV16 and TRBJ2-7, with 8 bases aligning to TRBD1. Germline V CDR1 and CDR2: KGHSY, FQNENV. The CDR3 spans 14 residues. The DNA for the CDR3 is TGTGCCAGCAGCCCTCACAGGGGGATCTACGAACAGTACTTC. It codes for CASSPHRGIYEQYF.

The chain has TRBV7-2 and TRBJ2-1; D is uncertain. The CDR3 runs 11 residues. Germline loops: CDR1 SGHTA, CDR2 FQGNSA. V lost 2 bases, J lost 15 bases, and 11 bases lay in between. The CDR3 sequence: CASSLSRALFF. CDR3 in DNA: TGTGCCAGCAGCTTATCCCGTGCGCTGTTCTTC.

The chain has TRBV15 and TRBJ2-3, with TRBD1 matching 7 bases. Losses at the gene ends were 9 bases for V and 0 bases for J; bases not matched to a gene: 12. This CDR3 contains 16 residues. Germline lookup yields CDR1 LNHNV and CDR2 YYDKDF (reference sequence). This CDR3 reads CATSWAKGASTDTQYF. The CDR3, as DNA: TGTGCCACTTCCTGGGCGAAGGGGGCTAGCACAGATACGCAGTATTTT.

The count of this clone is one. J is TRBJ2-1 and V is TRBV9; TRBD2 matches at 8 bases. Germline V lookup: CDR1 SGDLS, CDR2 YYNGEE. The CDR3 contains 16 residues. Germline trimming cut 3 bases from V and 5 bases from J; bases unmatched to any gene: 10. The chain's CDR3 is CASSASGRGVHNEQFF. CDR3 nucleotides: TGTGCCAGCAGCGCCTCGGGGCGGGGGGTTCACAATGAGCAGTTCTTC. Combining the CDR3 with reference TRBV9 and TRBJ2-1 gives the whole variable domain DSGVTQTPKHLITATGQRVTLRCSPRSGDLSVYWYQQSLDQGLQFLIQYYNGEERAKGNILERFSAQQFPDLHSELNLSSLELGDSALYFCASSASGRGVHNEQFFGPGTRLTVL.